Given below is one TCR beta chain in context. There is no known antigen for this receptor. Base qualities are not recorded, but no much larger clone differs from it by a single base. This specimen comes from a study of response to subunit inactivated influenza vaccine (dated 2018 in TCRdb). A note on the overall study: Deep quantitative profiling of the T cell receptor repertoire was used in the study to follow responses to a trivalent subunit inactivated influenza vaccine. What the work shows at the level of the full study, not this receptor alone: It was suggested by the authors that each seasonal influenza vaccination may recruit only a limited number of new T cells.

Cut back by 6 bases and 1 base, the V and J ends lie 16 bases apart. Looking up the germline V gene yields CDR1 MNHNS and CDR2 SASEGT. Counted from cysteine to phenylalanine, this CDR3 has 16 amino acids. The entry retains the CDR3 DNA only, 48 bases that are in frame from base 1. Library creation used RT-PCR. This sample was sequenced with an Illumina HiSeq 2500. TCRdb reran the public reads through fastp at Q25 and MiXCR, keeping productive beta chains. Merged by CDR3 protein, the rows form single entries marked with the most common genes and DNA. Counted in this sample were around 580,000 distinct CDR3 sequences; 14% of them appeared once. The top ten clones comprise approximately 10% of the sample.

The clonotype comes from a man aged 50 or older who received an inactivated influenza vaccine. Donor details come from another sample of the same person, matched by shared clones. Here the chain combines TRBV6-1 and TRBJ2-1; 6 matching bases give a weak D call of TRBD2. The sample consisted of PBMCs from blood, taken 11 to 12 days after vaccination. The CDR3 is CASSRSTSISYNEQFF. Here is the DNA: TGTGCCAGCAGCCGCTCGACTAGTATTTCCTACAATGAGCAGTTCTTC.